This TCR beta chain was recorded in a study of cytomegalovirus exposure and HLA in healthy donors. General study results and limits: Testing in vitro showed a few CMV-associated chains specific for CMV antigens. Most TCR sequences were rare, but some public TCRs occurred in many donors. Subsequent analysis found a tendency for first-cohort TCR clusters to co-occur within the 120 or so validation repertoires.

Remarks on this clone: Its antigen is not identified.

Profiled with immunoSEQ multiplex PCR; TCRdb holds only in-frame clones, not every one. The table has fewer than 150,000 clones, approximately 80% seen once; the top ten hold 25% to 30%. Looked up from germline, CDR1 is MGHDK and CDR2 is SYGVNS. The CDR3 runs 12 residues. The V and J ends lost 3 bases and 9 bases respectively, with 9 bases between them. Sequencing was performed on PBMCs. V and J are TRBV25-1 and TRBJ2-1; TRBD1 might be the D (5 bases). The TCR comes from a young man in good health and CMV-seropositive. This chain's CDR3 is CASSDRQIEQFF. CDR3 in DNA: TGTGCCAGCAGTGATAGACAGATTGAGCAGTTCTTC. The full variable domain, in which reference TRBV25-1 and TRBJ2-1 provide the parts outside the CDR3, is EADIYQTPRYLVIGTGKKITLECSQTMGHDKMYWYQQDPGMELHLIHYSYGVNSTEKGDLSSESTVSRIRTEHFPLTLESARPSHTSQYLCASSDRQIEQFFGPGTRLTVL.